This T cell receptor beta chain was recorded in a study of T cell responses to AZD1222 COVID-19 vaccine. General study findings and limits: It was only 6 or 7 AZD1222 recipients who were seropositive at baseline.

Worth noting for this clone: Its antigen remains unknown.

Sequencing was performed with immunoSEQ multiplex PCR; in TCRdb, only in-frame clones are kept and a portion is missing. The data hold under 150,000 clones, with 80% to 90% observed a single time. The CDR3 consists of 20 residues. Germline CDR1 reads LNHDA; CDR2 reads SQIVND (reference sequence). V gave up 1 base and J gave up 0 bases, with 22 bases separating them. J is TRBJ2-1 and V is TRBV19; D remains ambiguous. The receptor was derived from an adult in good health. The sequencing used peripheral blood, collected on day 0 of MenACWY control vaccination. DNA for the CDR3: TGTGCCAGTAGTATAGCTTACAGCGTCTCGTACCGTAGCTCCTACAATGAGCAGTTCTTC. Translated: CASSIAYSVSYRSSYNEQFF.